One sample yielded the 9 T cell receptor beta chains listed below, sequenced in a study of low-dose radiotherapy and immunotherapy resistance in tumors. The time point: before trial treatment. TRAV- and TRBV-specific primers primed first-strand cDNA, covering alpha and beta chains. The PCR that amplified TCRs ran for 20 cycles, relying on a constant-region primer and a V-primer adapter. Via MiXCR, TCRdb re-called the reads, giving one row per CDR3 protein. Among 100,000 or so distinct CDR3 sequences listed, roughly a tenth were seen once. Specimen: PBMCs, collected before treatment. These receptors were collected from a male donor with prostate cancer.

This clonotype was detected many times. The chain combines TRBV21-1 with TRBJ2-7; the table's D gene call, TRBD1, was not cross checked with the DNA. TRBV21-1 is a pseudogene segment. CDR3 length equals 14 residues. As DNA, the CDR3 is TGTGCCAGCAGCAAAGGGGGGGGTGCATACGAGCAGTACTTC. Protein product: CASSKGGGAYEQYF.

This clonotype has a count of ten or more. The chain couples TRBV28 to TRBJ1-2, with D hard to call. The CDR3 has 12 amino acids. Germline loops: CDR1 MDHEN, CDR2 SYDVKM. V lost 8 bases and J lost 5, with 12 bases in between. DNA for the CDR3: TGTGCCAGCGGGCCTTCTATTTATGGCTACACCTTC. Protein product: CASGPSIYGYTF.

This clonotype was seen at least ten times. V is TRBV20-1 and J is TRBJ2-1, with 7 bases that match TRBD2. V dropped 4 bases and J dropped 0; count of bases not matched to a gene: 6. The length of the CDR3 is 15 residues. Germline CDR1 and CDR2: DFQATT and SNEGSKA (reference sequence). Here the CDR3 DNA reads TGCAGTGCTAAGCGGGGCTCCGTCTCCTACAATGAGCAGTTCTTC. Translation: CSAKRGSVSYNEQFF.

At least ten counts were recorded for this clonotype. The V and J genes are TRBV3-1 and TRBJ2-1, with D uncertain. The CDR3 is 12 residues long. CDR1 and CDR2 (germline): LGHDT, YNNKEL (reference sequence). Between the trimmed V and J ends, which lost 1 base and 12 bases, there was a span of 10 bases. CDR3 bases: TGTGCCAGCAGCCAAGTCCAGCGTGGGCAGTTCTTC. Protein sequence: CASSQVQRGQFF.

This CDR3 reads CASSGKLAGRDNEQFF. The CDR3 nucleotides are TGCGCCAGCAGCGGTAAACTAGCGGGACGGGACAATGAGCAGTTCTTC. The chain joins TRBV5-1 to TRBJ2-1; 10 positions match TRBD2. With 4 bases clipped from V and 5 bases from J, the junction kept 9 bases outside the gene matches. CDR1 and CDR2 (germline): SGHRS, YFSETQ. This CDR3 is 16 amino acids long. The variable domain in full, completed from reference TRBV5-1 and TRBJ2-1, reads KAGVTQTPRYLIKTRGQQVTLSCSPISGHRSVSWYQQTPGQGLQFLFEYFSETQRNKGNFPGRFSGRQFSNSRSEMNVSTLELGDSALYLCASSGKLAGRDNEQFFGPGTRLTVL.

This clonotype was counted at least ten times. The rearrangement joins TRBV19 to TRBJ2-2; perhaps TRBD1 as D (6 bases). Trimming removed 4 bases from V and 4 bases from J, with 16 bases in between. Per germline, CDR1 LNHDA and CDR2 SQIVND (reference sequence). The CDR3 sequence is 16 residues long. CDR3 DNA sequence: TGTGCCAGTAGTACTATACAGGGCAGGGTCACCGGGGAGCTGTTTTTT. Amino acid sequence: CASSTIQGRVTGELFF.

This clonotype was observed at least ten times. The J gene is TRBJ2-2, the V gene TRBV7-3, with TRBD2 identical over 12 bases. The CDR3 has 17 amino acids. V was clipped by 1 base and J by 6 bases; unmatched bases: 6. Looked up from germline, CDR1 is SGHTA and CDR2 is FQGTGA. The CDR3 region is CASSLIPGLAGSGELFF. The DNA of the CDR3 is TGTGCCAGCAGCTTAATTCCAGGACTAGCGGGATCCGGGGAGCTGTTTTTT.

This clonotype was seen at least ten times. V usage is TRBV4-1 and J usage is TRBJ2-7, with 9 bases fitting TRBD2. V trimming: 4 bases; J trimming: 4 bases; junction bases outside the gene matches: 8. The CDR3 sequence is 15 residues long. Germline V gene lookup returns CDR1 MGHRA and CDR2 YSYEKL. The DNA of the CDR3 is TGCGCCAGCAGCCCCGGGGTAGCGGGAGCGTACGAGCAGTACTTC. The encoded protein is CASSPGVAGAYEQYF.

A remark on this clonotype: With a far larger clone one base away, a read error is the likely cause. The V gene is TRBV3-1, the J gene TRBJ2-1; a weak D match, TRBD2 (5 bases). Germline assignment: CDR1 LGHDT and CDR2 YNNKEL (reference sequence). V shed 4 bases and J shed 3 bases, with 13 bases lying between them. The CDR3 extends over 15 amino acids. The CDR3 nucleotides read TGTGCCAGCAGCCGACTCGTAGCGCACTACAATGAGCAGTTCTTC. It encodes CASSRLVAHYNEQFF.